This is a list of T cell receptor beta chains from one sample in a study of blood T cells in healthy people across ages. TCRdb reprocessed the 5' RACE reads via MiXCR and lists one record per CDR3 protein. Among around 700,000 distinct CDR3 sequences listed, 25% were seen once. The same specimen was also included in a second study, on T cells of mothers and their children.

Specimen: blood. Every receptor here comes from a boy aged 5-17 years in good health. CDR3s include the opening cysteine and the closing phenylalanine or tryptophan. The order of the fields is V gene, D gene, J gene, clone size, CDR3 DNA, CDR3 protein. The D gene is left open where the match is weak. A clone size is listed for some rows: how often the clone was seen (once, few, many), or a class if it is expanded.

>TRBV24-1|.|TRBJ1-5|.
TGTGCCACCAGTGATCTAGCGGGTGGAGATACGCAGCATTTT
CATSDLAGGDTQHF
>TRBV7-8|TRBD1|TRBJ1-4|few
TGTGCCAGCAGCTACGGGACAGATGGTGAAAAACTGTTTTTT
CASSYGTDGEKLFF
>TRBV7-7|.|TRBJ2-1|few
TGTGCTAGCAGCTTAGACGGGAGTCGGAGCAATGAGCAGTTCTTC
CASSLDGSRSNEQFF
>TRBV6-6|.|TRBJ1-1|few
TGTGCCAGCGGATTGGGAGACACTGAAGCTTTCTTT
CASGLGDTEAFF
>TRBV6-2/TRBV6-3|.|TRBJ2-7|.
TGTGCCAGCAGTTCTATACAAAGTCCCTACGAGCAGTACTTC
CASSSIQSPYEQYF
>TRBV2|TRBD1|TRBJ2-1|few
TGTGCCAGCACACCGAGACAGGGATCGACTGAGCAGTTCTTC
CASTPRQGSTEQFF
>TRBV7-3|.|TRBJ2-5|.
TGTGCCAGCAGCTCCGTGGGTCCAACTAGTAGAGGGACAGAGACCCAGTACTTC
CASSSVGPTSRGTETQYF
>TRBV28|.|TRBJ1-5|.
TGTGCCAGCAGTTTCATCCCCGGGACAACATTGTCCCCTAATCAGCCCCAGCATTTT
CASSFIPGTTLSPNQPQHF
>TRBV3-1|.|TRBJ2-2|.
TGTGCCAGCAGCCAAGAAGGGCAGCGCCCGAACACCGGGGAGCTGTTTTTT
CASSQEGQRPNTGELFF
>TRBV29-1|.|TRBJ2-3|.
TGCAGCGCTGAGAAAATAATGAGTAGGGGGGCTAGCACAGATACGCAGTATTTT
CSAEKIMSRGASTDTQYF
>TRBV7-9|.|TRBJ2-3|.
TGTGCCAGCAGCTTAGATTGGGGGAACACAGATACGCAGTATTTT
CASSLDWGNTDTQYF
>TRBV28|TRBD2|TRBJ2-3|.
TGTGCCAGCAGTGACCCTCGTCCGACTAGCGGTCGTGGTACGCAGTATTTT
CASSDPRPTSGRGTQYF
>TRBV6-5|.|TRBJ2-7|few
TGTGCCAGCAGTTACTCGAGGGGGATCTACGAGCAGTACTTC
CASSYSRGIYEQYF
>TRBV12-3/TRBV12-4|TRBD1|TRBJ2-2|few
TGTGCCAGCCGACCGACAGGGGGCATTTCCGGGGAGCTGTTTTTT
CASRPTGGISGELFF
>TRBV29-1|TRBD1|TRBJ2-7|.
TGCAGCGTTGCGCGGGGACAGGCGAGCGAGCAGTACTTC
CSVARGQASEQYF
>TRBV7-3|TRBD1|TRBJ2-3|.
TGTGCCAGCAGCTTATCGGGGACAGATACGCAGTGTTTT
CASSLSGTDTQCF
>TRBV4-1|TRBD2|TRBJ2-5|.
TGCGCCAGCAGCCAAGAGTCTGAGGCGAGCGGGAGTTCAGGGGAGACCCAGTACTTC
CASSQESEASGSSGETQYF
>TRBV11-2|.|TRBJ2-2|.
TGTGCCAGCAGCTTATGGCTCGGGACCACTACGACCGGGGAGCTGTTTTTT
CASSLWLGTTTTGELFF
>TRBV5-1|.|TRBJ1-4|.
TGCGCCAGCAGCTTGGGAGATGCTAATGAAAAACTGTTTTTT
CASSLGDANEKLFF
>TRBV6-2/TRBV6-3|.|TRBJ2-4|.
TGTGCCCGCAGTTCCGGGACACTCAAAAACATTCAGTACTTC
CARSSGTLKNIQYF
>TRBV9|.|TRBJ1-4|.
TGTGCCAGCAGCGTAGTGGAGGGAGGAAGAGGTCCAACTAATGAAAAACTGTTTTTT
CASSVVEGGRGPTNEKLFF
>TRBV29-1|TRBD2|TRBJ2-5|.
TGCAGCGTTGATAGCGGGGTAGGGGGGGAGACCCAGTACTTC
CSVDSGVGGETQYF
>TRBV29-1|.|TRBJ1-2|few
TGCAGCGTCCATAGGACGGGGAACTATGGCTACACCTTC
CSVHRTGNYGYTF
>TRBV4-2|TRBD2|TRBJ2-1|few
TGTGCCAGCAGCCTCGGGACTATCAATGAGCAGTTCTTC
CASSLGTINEQFF
>TRBV3-1|.|TRBJ1-4|few
TGTGCCAGCAGCCTGCCGGGACCGGCCGAAAAACTGTTTTTT
CASSLPGPAEKLFF
>TRBV12-3/TRBV12-4|.|TRBJ2-7|few
TGTGCCAGCAGTTCCCCGGGGTACGGCTACGAGCAGTACTTC
CASSSPGYGYEQYF
>TRBV29-1|TRBD2|TRBJ2-7|.
TGCAGCGTAGACATCCTAGCGGGAGGTCTCTACGAGCAGTACTTC
CSVDILAGGLYEQYF
>TRBV12-3/TRBV12-4|.|TRBJ1-2|few
TGTGCCAGCAGTGCACAGATCGGGAATGGCTACACCTTC
CASSAQIGNGYTF
>TRBV20-1|TRBD1|TRBJ2-7|few
TGCAGTGCTAGAGATATGGGACAGCTCTACGAGCAGTACTTC
CSARDMGQLYEQYF
>TRBV5-6|.|TRBJ1-2|.
TGTGCCAGCAGAGTAGAGCCGGAAAACTATGGCTACACCTTC
CASRVEPENYGYTF